Listed below are T cell receptor beta chains from one sample, sequenced in a study of shared clonotypes between healthy human individuals. The repertoire was sequenced with immunoSEQ multiplex PCR; TCRdb's copy has only in-frame clones and lacks some. Of about 490,000 clones in the sample, 81% were seen once. What was sequenced was PBMCs. Receptors originate from a woman in her forties in good health. Some clones in this sample may be carry-over from other donors' samples. Each CDR3 is given with its conserved first and last residue. D genes are given only for firm matches. Only part of the rows carry a size: once, few, many, or a class if the clone is expanded.

abundance,d_gene,v_gene,j_gene,CDR3aa,CDR3nt
NA,NA,TRBV27,TRBJ2-5,CASSWSIGRPQYF,TGTGCCAGCAGTTGGTCGATCGGAAGGCCCCAGTACTTC
NA,TRBD1,TRBV25-1,TRBJ2-7,CASRGTASYEQYF,TGTGCCAGCAGAGGGACAGCCTCCTACGAGCAGTACTTC
NA,NA,TRBV5-1,TRBJ2-3,CASSYGTTTDTQYF,TGCGCCAGCTCATACGGGACAACCACAGATACGCAGTATTTT
NA,TRBD2,TRBV11-1,TRBJ2-1,CASREGTSGRAIYNEQFF,TGTGCCAGCAGGGAAGGGACTAGCGGGAGGGCCATCTACAATGAGCAGTTCTTC
NA,TRBD2,TRBV29-1,TRBJ2-3,CSVEGDGTNTDTQYF,TGCAGCGTTGAAGGGGATGGGACTAACACAGATACGCAGTATTTT
NA,NA,TRBV6-5,TRBJ1-1,CASSYGAVGTEAFF,TGTGCCAGCAGTTACGGGGCTGTGGGCACTGAAGCTTTCTTT
NA,TRBD2,TRBV18,TRBJ2-1,CASSSQLAGGPYNEQFF,TGTGCCAGCTCATCACAATTAGCGGGAGGGCCTTACAATGAGCAGTTCTTC
NA,NA,TRBV27,TRBJ1-4,CASATWASGEKLFF,TGTGCCAGCGCGACCTGGGCTTCGGGTGAAAAACTGTTTTTT
once,NA,TRBV28,TRBJ2-7,CASSLGAYEQYF,TGTGCCAGCAGCCTAGGAGCCTACGAGCAGTACTTC
NA,NA,TRBV30,TRBJ1-2,CAWSVVPSFYCYTF,TGTGCCTGGAGTGTCGTGCCTTCCTTCTATTGCTACACCTTC
once,NA,TRBV7-3,TRBJ1-1,CASSLMAGADTEAFF,TGTGCCAGCAGCTTAATGGCGGGGGCCGACACTGAAGCTTTCTTT
NA,TRBD1,TRBV5-1,TRBJ2-2,CASSAGTANTGELFF,TGCGCCAGCAGCGCCGGGACAGCAAACACCGGGGAGCTGTTTTTT
NA,TRBD1,TRBV28,TRBJ2-7,CASRGTGTGVYEQYF,TGTGCCAGCAGGGGCACCGGGACAGGGGTTTACGAGCAGTACTTC
NA,NA,TRBV5-1,TRBJ1-4,CASSVRDPNEKLFF,TGCGCCAGCAGCGTCCGGGACCCTAATGAAAAACTGTTTTTT
NA,NA,TRBV28,TRBJ1-1,CASSLVSDHANKAFF,TGTGCCAGCAGCCTGGTCAGTGACCACGCAAATAAAGCTTTCTTT
NA,TRBD1,TRBV27,TRBJ2-5,CASSLSGQGDETQYF,TGTGCCAGCAGTTTATCGGGACAGGGGGACGAGACCCAGTACTTC
NA,TRBD1,TRBV28,TRBJ1-3,CASLSRGLGGNTIYF,TGTGCCAGCCTTTCAAGGGGGCTCGGTGGAAACACCATATATTTT
NA,NA,TRBV11-2,TRBJ2-4,CASSTPRGAKNIQYF,TGTGCCAGCAGTACCCCGAGGGGAGCCAAAAACATTCAGTACTTC
NA,NA,TRBV28,TRBJ1-3,CASSLGGLSGNTIYF,TGTGCCAGCAGTTTGGGGGGGCTATCCGGAAACACCATATATTTT
NA,NA,TRBV6-1,TRBJ2-3,CASSEYTQYF,TGTGCCAGCAGTGAGTATACGCAGTATTTT
NA,NA,TRBV7-2,TRBJ2-3,CASSPGTYSTDTQYF,TGTGCCAGCAGCCCCGGGACTTATAGCACAGATACGCAGTATTTT
NA,NA,TRBV9,TRBJ1-3,CASSVFRDGNTIYF,TGTGCCAGCAGCGTATTTCGGGACGGAAACACCATATATTTT
NA,TRBD1,TRBV5-1,TRBJ2-3,CASSQGQGADTQYF,TGCGCCAGCAGCCAAGGACAGGGGGCGGATACGCAGTATTTT
NA,TRBD2,TRBV7-3,TRBJ2-5,CASSASGLAGETQYF,TGTGCCAGCAGCGCAAGCGGACTAGCGGGAGAGACCCAGTACTTC
NA,NA,TRBV19,TRBJ1-5,CASRRVSNQPQHF,TGTGCCAGTCGAAGGGTTAGCAATCAGCCCCAGCATTTT
NA,NA,TRBV15,TRBJ2-5,CATSRPPPGRWPPETQYF,TGTGCCACCAGCAGACCCCCACCGGGACGGTGGCCCCCAGAGACCCAGTACTTC
NA,NA,TRBV2,TRBJ2-6,CASSEAGASGANVLTF,TGTGCCAGCAGTGAAGCGGGGGCCTCTGGGGCCAACGTCCTGACTTTC
NA,NA,TRBV27,TRBJ1-3,CASSLRGHGNTIYF,TGTGCCAGCAGTTTACGGGGGCATGGAAACACCATATATTTT
NA,NA,TRBV28,TRBJ2-6,CASRSSGAAAANVLTF,TGTGCCAGCAGATCCTCAGGGGCGGCTGCGGCCAACGTCCTGACTTTC
many,NA,TRBV6-5,TRBJ2-3,CASSYSRPEDTQYF,TGTGCCAGCAGTTACTCGAGGCCGGAAGATACGCAGTATTTT
NA,TRBD2,TRBV10-2,TRBJ2-7,CASSALLAGVAEQYF,TGCGCCAGCAGTGCTCTCCTAGCGGGAGTGGCTGAGCAGTACTTC
few,TRBD1,TRBV6-1,TRBJ1-4,CASKVGQENEKLFF,TGTGCCAGCAAGGTGGGACAGGAGAATGAAAAACTGTTTTTT
NA,TRBD1,TRBV19,TRBJ1-5,CASKQGVNQPQHF,TGTGCCAGTAAACAGGGGGTCAATCAGCCCCAGCATTTT
NA,NA,TRBV18,TRBJ2-1,CASSPPSTPIINEQFF,TGTGCCAGCTCACCACCTTCTACACCGATAATCAATGAGCAGTTCTTC
NA,NA,TRBV7-2,TRBJ2-5,CASSRTGRVETQYF,TGTGCCAGCAGCCGAACAGGGCGAGTAGAGACCCAGTACTTC
NA,TRBD1,TRBV30,TRBJ2-5,CAWRRGRRETQYF,TGTGCCTGGAGGAGGGGGCGCAGAGAGACCCAGTACTTC
NA,TRBD2,TRBV7-3,TRBJ2-2,CASSAIAGATTGELFF,TGTGCCAGCAGCGCTATAGCGGGAGCGACCACCGGGGAGCTGTTTTTT
NA,NA,TRBV6-6,TRBJ2-7,CASTAGYPIYEQYF,TGTGCCAGCACCGCGGGGTATCCCATCTACGAGCAGTACTTC
NA,NA,TRBV6-1,TRBJ1-2,CASLDRSYGYTF,TGTGCCAGCCTTGACAGGAGCTATGGCTACACCTTC
NA,NA,TRBV27,TRBJ1-5,CASSPRLGARQPQHF,TGTGCCAGCAGTCCCCGTCTTGGGGCGCGGCAGCCCCAGCATTTT
NA,NA,TRBV11-2,TRBJ1-5,CASSQGRRGNQPQHF,TGTGCCAGCAGTCAAGGGCGGAGGGGCAATCAGCCCCAGCATTTT
NA,NA,TRBV6-6,TRBJ2-7,CASSLRSAYEQYF,TGTGCCAGCAGCCTCAGGTCCGCTTACGAGCAGTACTTC
NA,NA,TRBV5-1,TRBJ2-7,CASSWRGQGHEQYF,TGCGCCAGCAGCTGGCGGGGCCAGGGCCACGAGCAGTACTTC
NA,NA,TRBV28,TRBJ1-5,CASSLSLGQVEDQPQHF,TGTGCCAGCAGTTTAAGTCTAGGCCAGGTCGAGGATCAGCCCCAGCATTTT
NA,TRBD1,TRBV7-9,TRBJ1-1,CASSSTGTATEAFF,TGTGCCAGCAGCTCGACCGGGACAGCAACTGAAGCTTTCTTT
NA,TRBD2,TRBV28,TRBJ2-7,CASSLLPSGSKYEQYF,TGTGCCAGCAGTTTACTTCCTAGCGGGAGTAAGTACGAGCAGTACTTC
many,NA,TRBV4-3,TRBJ2-5,CASSQGHQETQYF,TGCGCCAGCAGCCAAGGGCACCAAGAGACCCAGTACTTC
NA,NA,TRBV18,TRBJ2-3,CASSREDKDTQYF,TGTGCCAGCTCAAGGGAAGACAAAGATACGCAGTATTTT
NA,NA,TRBV27,TRBJ1-4,CASRGWSNEKLFF,TGTGCCAGCAGGGGATGGAGTAATGAAAAACTGTTTTTT
NA,NA,TRBV10-3,TRBJ1-2,CAIKSHSDNYGYTF,TGTGCCATCAAGTCCCATTCCGATAACTATGGCTACACCTTC
few,NA,TRBV7-6,TRBJ2-3,CASSLEGNTQYF,TGTGCCAGCAGCTTAGAGGGGAATACGCAGTATTTT